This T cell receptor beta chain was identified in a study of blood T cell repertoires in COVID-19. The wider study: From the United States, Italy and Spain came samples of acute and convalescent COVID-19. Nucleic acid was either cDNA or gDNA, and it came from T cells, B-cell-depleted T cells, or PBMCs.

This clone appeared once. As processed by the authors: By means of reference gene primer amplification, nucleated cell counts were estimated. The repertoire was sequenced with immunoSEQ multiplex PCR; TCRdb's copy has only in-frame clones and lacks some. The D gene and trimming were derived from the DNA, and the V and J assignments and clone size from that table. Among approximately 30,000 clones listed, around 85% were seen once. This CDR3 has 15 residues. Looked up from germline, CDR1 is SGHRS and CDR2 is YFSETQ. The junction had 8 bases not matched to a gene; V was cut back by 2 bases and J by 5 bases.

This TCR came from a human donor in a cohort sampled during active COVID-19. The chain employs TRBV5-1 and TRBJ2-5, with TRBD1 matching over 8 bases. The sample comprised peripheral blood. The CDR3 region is CASSLTGGLEETQYF. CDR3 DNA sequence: TGCGCCAGCAGCTTAACAGGGGGTCTTGAGGAGACCCAGTACTTC.